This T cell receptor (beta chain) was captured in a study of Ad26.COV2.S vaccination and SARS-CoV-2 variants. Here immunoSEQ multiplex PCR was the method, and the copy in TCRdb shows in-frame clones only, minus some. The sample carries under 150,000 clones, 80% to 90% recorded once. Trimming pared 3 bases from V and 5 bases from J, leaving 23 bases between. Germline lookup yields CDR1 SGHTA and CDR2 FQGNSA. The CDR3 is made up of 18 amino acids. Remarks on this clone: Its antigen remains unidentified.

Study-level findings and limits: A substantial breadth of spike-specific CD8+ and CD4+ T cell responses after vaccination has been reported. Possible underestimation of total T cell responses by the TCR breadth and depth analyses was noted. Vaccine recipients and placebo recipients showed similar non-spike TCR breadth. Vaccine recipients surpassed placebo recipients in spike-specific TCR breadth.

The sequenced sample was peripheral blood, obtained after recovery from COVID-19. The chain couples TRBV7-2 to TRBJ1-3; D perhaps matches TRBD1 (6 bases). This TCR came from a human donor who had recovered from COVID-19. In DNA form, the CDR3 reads TGTGCCAGCAGCTTCGGTGTCGTAACGGGGGCCAGCAGAAACACCATATATTTT. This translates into CASSFGVVTGASRNTIYF. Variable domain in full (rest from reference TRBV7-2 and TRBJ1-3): GAGVSQSPSNKVTEKGKDVELRCDPISGHTALYWYRQSLGQGLEFLIYFQGNSAPDKSGLPSDRFSAERTGGSVSTLTIQRTQQEDSAVYLCASSFGVVTGASRNTIYFGEGSWLTVV.